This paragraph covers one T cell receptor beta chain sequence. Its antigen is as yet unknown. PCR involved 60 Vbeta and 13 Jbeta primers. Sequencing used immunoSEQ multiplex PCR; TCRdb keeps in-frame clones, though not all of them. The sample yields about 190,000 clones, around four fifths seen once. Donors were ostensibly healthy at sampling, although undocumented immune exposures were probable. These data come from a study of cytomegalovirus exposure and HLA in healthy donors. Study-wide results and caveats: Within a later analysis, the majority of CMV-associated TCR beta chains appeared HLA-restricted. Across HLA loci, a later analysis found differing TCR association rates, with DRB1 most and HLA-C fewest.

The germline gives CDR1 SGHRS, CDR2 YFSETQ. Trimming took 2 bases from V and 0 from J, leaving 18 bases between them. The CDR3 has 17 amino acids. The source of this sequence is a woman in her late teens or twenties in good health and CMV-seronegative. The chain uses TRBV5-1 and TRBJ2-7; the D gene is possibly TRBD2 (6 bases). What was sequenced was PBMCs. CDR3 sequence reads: CASSFGIAAKSSYEQYF. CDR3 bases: TGCGCCAGCAGCTTTGGGATAGCGGCGAAGAGCTCCTACGAGCAGTACTTC.